These T cell receptor beta chains were read from a single sample in a study of shared clonotypes between healthy human individuals. Method: immunoSEQ multiplex PCR; TCRdb's copy keeps in-frame clones and lacks some. The sample yields approximately 1.5 million clones, 95% to 99% seen once. What was sequenced was naive CD4+ T cells sorted from blood. Source of these receptors: a man under 40 in good health. CDR3s include the opening cysteine and the closing phenylalanine or tryptophan. D genes are given only for firm matches. Expanded clones get a size class; other rows say once, few or many, or leave the size out.

J gene | V gene | CDR3 length | D gene | clone size | CDR3 protein | CDR3 DNA
TRBJ2-3 | TRBV28 | 14 | - | - | CASSLYPGTDTQYF | TGTGCCAGCAGTTTATACCCAGGTACAGATACGCAGTATTTT
TRBJ2-5 | TRBV28 | 16 | TRBD2 | - | CASRGPASGSEETQYF | TGTGCCAGCAGGGGCCCGGCTAGCGGGAGTGAAGAGACCCAGTACTTC
TRBJ2-2 | TRBV5-4 | 18 | - | - | CASSLGLTRAQNTGELFF | TGTGCCAGCAGCTTGGGGTTGACCAGGGCGCAGAACACCGGGGAGCTGTTTTTT
TRBJ2-2 | TRBV7-9 | 16 | - | - | CASSLAAAINTGELFF | TGTGCCAGCAGCTTAGCGGCGGCTATTAACACCGGGGAGCTGTTTTTT
TRBJ2-1 | TRBV5-4 | 14 | - | - | CASTLESSYNEQFF | TGTGCCAGCACCCTGGAGAGCTCCTACAATGAGCAGTTCTTC
TRBJ1-2 | TRBV9 | 14 | - | - | CASSYKEPNYGYTF | TGTGCCAGCAGCTATAAGGAGCCTAACTATGGCTACACCTTC
TRBJ2-7 | TRBV19 | 14 | - | - | CASSSVGARGEQYF | TGTGCCAGTAGTTCGGTGGGGGCGCGGGGCGAGCAGTACTTC
TRBJ2-7 | TRBV7-9 | 15 | TRBD2 | once | CASSRGGFQPYEQYF | TGTGCCAGCAGCCGGGGGGGATTTCAACCCTACGAGCAGTACTTC
TRBJ2-7 | TRBV7-2 | 15 | TRBD2 | once | CASSLVTGGTSEQYF | TGTGCCAGCAGCTTAGTTACGGGAGGGACCTCCGAGCAGTACTTC
TRBJ1-1 | TRBV7-6 | 17 | - | - | CASSLGADFEGNTEAFF | TGTGCCAGCAGCTTAGGGGCTGATTTTGAGGGGAACACTGAAGCTTTCTTT
TRBJ1-4 | TRBV5-1 | 15 | TRBD1 | - | CASSFQTGVDEKLFF | TGCGCCAGCAGCTTCCAAACAGGGGTGGATGAAAAACTGTTTTTT
TRBJ2-1 | TRBV5-1 | 14 | - | - | CASSSRGSYNEQFF | TGCGCCAGCAGCTCGCGAGGGTCCTACAATGAGCAGTTCTTC
TRBJ2-2 | TRBV6-5 | 14 | - | - | CASSRDISPGELFF | TGTGCCAGCAGCAGGGACATCTCCCCCGGGGAGCTGTTTTTT
TRBJ2-6 | TRBV18 | 19 | - | once | CASSPPVGGMDSGANVLTF | TGTGCCAGCTCACCACCGGTGGGCGGGATGGACTCTGGGGCCAACGTCCTGACTTTC
TRBJ1-5 | TRBV19 | 14 | TRBD1 | - | CASSSQGGGQPQHF | TGTGCCAGTAGTAGCCAGGGGGGCGGTCAGCCCCAGCATTTT
TRBJ2-3 | TRBV29-1 | 11 | - | - | CSVGYTDTQYF | TGCAGCGTGGGGTACACAGATACGCAGTATTTT
TRBJ1-3 | TRBV7-2 | 16 | TRBD1 | - | CASSSTGQLSGNTIYF | TGTGCCAGCAGCTCAACGGGACAGCTCTCTGGAAACACCATATATTTT
TRBJ2-1 | TRBV19 | 15 | - | - | CASKEQGLRPSEQFF | TGTGCCAGTAAAGAGCAGGGCCTCCGTCCCAGTGAGCAGTTCTTC
TRBJ2-7 | TRBV29-1 | 14 | TRBD2 | once | CSVGSRLAGLEQYF | TGCAGCGTTGGGTCCCGACTAGCGGGTCTCGAGCAGTACTTC
TRBJ1-2 | TRBV14 | 13 | - | - | CASSPGIGYGYTF | TGTGCCAGCAGCCCCGGGATTGGGTATGGCTACACCTTC
TRBJ2-7 | TRBV6-6 | 14 | TRBD2 | - | CASSPSWREGQQYF | TGTGCCAGCAGCCCCTCTTGGCGGGAGGGCCAGCAGTACTTC
TRBJ2-7 | TRBV18 | 15 | - | - | CASSIKDSASYEQYF | TGTGCCAGCTCAATTAAGGACAGTGCCTCCTACGAGCAGTACTTC